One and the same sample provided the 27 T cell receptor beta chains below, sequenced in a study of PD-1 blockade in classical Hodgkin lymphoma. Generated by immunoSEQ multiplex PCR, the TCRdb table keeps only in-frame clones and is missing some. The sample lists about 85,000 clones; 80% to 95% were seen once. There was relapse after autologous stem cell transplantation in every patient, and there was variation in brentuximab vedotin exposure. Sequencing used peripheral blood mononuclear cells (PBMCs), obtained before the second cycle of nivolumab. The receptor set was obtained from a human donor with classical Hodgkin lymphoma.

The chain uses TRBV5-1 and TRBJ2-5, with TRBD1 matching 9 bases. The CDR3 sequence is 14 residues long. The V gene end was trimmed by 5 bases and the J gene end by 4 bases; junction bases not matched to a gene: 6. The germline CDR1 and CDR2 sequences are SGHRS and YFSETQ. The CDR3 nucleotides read TGCGCCAGCAGACCACAGGGGGCTGGAGAGACCCAGTACTTC. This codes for CASRPQGAGETQYF.

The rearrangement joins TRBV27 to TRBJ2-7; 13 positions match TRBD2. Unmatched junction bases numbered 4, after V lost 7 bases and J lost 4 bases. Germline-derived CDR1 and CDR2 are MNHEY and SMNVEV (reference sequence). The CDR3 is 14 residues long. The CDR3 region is CASTWTSGSYEQYF. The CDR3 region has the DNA TGTGCCAGCACCTGGACTAGCGGGAGTTACGAGCAGTACTTC.

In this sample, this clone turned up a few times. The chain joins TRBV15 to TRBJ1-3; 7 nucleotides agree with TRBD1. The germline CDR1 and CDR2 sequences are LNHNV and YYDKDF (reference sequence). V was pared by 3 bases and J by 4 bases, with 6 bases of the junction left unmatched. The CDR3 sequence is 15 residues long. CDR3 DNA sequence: TGTGCCACCAGCAGGGACAGGTCGTCCGGAAACACCATATATTTT. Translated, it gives CATSRDRSSGNTIYF.

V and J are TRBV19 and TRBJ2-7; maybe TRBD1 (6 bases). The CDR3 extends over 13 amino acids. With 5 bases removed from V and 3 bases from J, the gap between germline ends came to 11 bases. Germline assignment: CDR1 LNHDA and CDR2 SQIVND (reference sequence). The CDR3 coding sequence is TGTGCCAGTAGTGTTACAGGGTTCTACGAGCAGTACTTC. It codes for CASSVTGFYEQYF.

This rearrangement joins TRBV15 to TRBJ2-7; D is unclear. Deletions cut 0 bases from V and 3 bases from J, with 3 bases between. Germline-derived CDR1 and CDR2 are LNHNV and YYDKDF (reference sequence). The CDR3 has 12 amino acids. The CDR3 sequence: CATSRDSYEQYF. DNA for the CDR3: TGTGCCACCAGCAGAGATAGCTACGAGCAGTACTTC.

In DNA form, the CDR3 reads TGCGCCAGCAGCTTACAGGGGGCGCATATGGACGAGCAGTACTTC. Protein product: CASSLQGAHMDEQYF. The chain recombines TRBV5-1 with TRBJ2-7; TRBD1 aligns across 9 bases. The CDR3 runs 15 residues. CDR1 and CDR2 from the germline V gene are SGHRS and YFSETQ. J lost 5 bases, V lost 2 bases, and 8 bases had no gene match.

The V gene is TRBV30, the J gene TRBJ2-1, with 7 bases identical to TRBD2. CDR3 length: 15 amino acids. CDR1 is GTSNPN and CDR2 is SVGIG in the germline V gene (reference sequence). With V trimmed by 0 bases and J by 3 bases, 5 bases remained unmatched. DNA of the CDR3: TGTGCCTGGAGTGTGGGGCTAGCGGACTACAATGAGCAGTTCTTC. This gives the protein CAWSVGLADYNEQFF. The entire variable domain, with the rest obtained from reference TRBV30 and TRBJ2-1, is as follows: SQTIHQWPATLVQPVGSPLSLECTVEGTSNPNLYWYRQAAGRGLQLLFYSVGIGQISSEVPQNLSASRPQDRQFILSSKKLLLSDSGFYLCAWSVGLADYNEQFFGPGTRLTVL.

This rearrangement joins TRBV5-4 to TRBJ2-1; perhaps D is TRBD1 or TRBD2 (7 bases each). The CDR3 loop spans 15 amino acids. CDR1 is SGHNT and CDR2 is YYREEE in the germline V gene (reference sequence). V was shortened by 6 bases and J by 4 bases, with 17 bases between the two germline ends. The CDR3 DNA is TGTGCCAGCATCCAGGGGGGAGGGCCATACAATGAGCAGTTCTTC. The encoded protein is CASIQGGGPYNEQFF. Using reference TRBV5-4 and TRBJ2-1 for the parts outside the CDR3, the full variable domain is ETGVTQSPTHLIKTRGQQVTLRCSSQSGHNTVSWYQQALGQGPQFIFQYYREEENGRGNFPPRFSGLQFPNYSSELNVNALELDDSALYLCASIQGGGPYNEQFFGPGTRLTVL.

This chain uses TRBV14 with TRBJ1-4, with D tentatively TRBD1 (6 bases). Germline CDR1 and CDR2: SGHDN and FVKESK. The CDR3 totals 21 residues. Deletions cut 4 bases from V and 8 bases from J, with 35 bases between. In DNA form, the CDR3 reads TGTGCCAGCAGCCGGGGGTTTTACTCAATTCGCAATCGCAGGGGTGGAGAAAAACTGTTTTTT. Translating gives CASSRGFYSIRNRRGGEKLFF.

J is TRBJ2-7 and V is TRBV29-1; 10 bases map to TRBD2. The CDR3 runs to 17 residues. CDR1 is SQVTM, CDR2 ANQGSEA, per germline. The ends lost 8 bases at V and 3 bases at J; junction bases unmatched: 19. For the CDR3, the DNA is TGCAGCATGGACACCAATAATCTCACTAGCGGGATCTACGAGCAGTACTTC. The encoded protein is CSMDTNNLTSGIYEQYF.

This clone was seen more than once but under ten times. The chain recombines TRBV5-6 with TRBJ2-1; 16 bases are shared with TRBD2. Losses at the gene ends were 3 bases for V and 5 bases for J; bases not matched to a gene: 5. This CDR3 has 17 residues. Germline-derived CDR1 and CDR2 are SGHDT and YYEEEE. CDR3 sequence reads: CASSSGTSGRGDNEQFF. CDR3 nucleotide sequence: TGTGCCAGCAGCTCCGGGACTAGCGGGAGGGGTGACAATGAGCAGTTCTTC.

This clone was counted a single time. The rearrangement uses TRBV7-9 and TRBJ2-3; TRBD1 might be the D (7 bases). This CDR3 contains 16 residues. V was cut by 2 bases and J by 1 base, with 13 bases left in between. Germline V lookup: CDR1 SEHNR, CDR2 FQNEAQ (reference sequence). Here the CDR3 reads CASSLQGVAGTDTQYF. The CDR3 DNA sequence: TGTGCCAGCAGCTTACAGGGGGTAGCGGGCACAGATACGCAGTATTTT.

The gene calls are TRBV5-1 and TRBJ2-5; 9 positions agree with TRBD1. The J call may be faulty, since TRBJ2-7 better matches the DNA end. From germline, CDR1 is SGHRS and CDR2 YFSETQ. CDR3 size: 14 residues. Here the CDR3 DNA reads TGCGCCAGCAGCTTGGAGGGACAGGGCTACGAGCAGTACTTC. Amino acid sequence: CASSLEGQGYEQYF.

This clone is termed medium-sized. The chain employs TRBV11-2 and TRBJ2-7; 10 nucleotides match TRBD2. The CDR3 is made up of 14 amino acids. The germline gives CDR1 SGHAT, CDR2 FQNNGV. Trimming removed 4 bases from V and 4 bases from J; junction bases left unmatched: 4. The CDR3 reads CASSSAGGRYEQYF. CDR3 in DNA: TGTGCCAGCAGCTCAGCGGGAGGGAGGTACGAGCAGTACTTC.

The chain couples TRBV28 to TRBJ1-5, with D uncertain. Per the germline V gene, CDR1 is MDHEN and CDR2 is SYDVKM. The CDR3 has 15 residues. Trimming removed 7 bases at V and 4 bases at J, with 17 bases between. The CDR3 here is CASTLRTELNQPQHF. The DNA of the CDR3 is TGTGCCAGCACCCTTAGGACTGAGCTGAATCAGCCCCAGCATTTT.

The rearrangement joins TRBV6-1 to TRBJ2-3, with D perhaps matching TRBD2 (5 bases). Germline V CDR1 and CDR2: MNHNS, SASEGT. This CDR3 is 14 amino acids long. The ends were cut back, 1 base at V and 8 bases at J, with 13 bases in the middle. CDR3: CASSEERTGVTQYF. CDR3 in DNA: TGTGCCAGCAGTGAAGAGCGGACTGGGGTTACGCAGTATTTT.

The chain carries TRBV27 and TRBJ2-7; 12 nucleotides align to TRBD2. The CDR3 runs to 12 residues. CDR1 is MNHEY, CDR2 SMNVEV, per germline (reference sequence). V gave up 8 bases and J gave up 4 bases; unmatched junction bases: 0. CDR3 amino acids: CASGTSGYEQYF. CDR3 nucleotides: TGTGCCAGCGGGACTAGCGGGTACGAGCAGTACTTC.

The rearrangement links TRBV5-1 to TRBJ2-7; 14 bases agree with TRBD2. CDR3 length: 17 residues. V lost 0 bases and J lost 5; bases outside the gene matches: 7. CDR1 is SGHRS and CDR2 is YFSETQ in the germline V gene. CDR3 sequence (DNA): TGCGCCAGCAGCTTGGGGCCGGGACTAGCGGGAGTTCACGAGCAGTACTTC. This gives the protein CASSLGPGLAGVHEQYF. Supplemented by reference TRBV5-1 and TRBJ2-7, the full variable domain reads KAGVTQTPRYLIKTRGQQVTLSCSPISGHRSVSWYQQTPGQGLQFLFEYFSETQRNKGNFPGRFSGRQFSNSRSEMNVSTLELGDSALYLCASSLGPGLAGVHEQYFGPGTRLTVT.

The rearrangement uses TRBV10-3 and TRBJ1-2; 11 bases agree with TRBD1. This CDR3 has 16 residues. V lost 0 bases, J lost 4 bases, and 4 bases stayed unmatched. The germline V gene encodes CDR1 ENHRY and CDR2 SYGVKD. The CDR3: CAISESGQGEIYGYTF. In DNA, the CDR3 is TGTGCCATCAGTGAGTCGGGACAGGGGGAGATCTATGGCTACACCTTC.

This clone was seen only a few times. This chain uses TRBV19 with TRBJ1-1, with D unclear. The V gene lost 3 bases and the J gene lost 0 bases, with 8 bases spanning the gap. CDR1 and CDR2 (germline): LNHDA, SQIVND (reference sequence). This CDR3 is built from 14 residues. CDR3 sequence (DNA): TGTGCCAGTAGTATTCGGGGAATGAACACTGAAGCTTTCTTT. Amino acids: CASSIRGMNTEAFF.

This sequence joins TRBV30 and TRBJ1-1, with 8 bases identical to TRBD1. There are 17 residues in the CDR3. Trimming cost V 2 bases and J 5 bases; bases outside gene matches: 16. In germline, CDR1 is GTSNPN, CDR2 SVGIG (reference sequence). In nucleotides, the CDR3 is TGTGCCTGGAGTAAGGGGACCATTCGACAGGGGAGGACTGAAGCTTTCTTT. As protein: CAWSKGTIRQGRTEAFF.

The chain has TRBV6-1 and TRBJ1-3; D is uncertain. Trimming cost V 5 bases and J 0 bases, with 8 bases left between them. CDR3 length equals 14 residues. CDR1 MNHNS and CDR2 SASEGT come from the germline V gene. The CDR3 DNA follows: TGTGCCAGCAGTCAACTAGACTCTGGAAACACCATATATTTT. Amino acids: CASSQLDSGNTIYF.

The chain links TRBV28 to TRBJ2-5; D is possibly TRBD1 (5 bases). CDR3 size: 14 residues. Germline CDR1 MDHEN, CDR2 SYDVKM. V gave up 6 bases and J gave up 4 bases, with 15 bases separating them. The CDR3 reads CASSRTGGSETQYF. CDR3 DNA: TGTGCCAGCAGCCGCACAGGTGGCTCAGAGACCCAGTACTTC.

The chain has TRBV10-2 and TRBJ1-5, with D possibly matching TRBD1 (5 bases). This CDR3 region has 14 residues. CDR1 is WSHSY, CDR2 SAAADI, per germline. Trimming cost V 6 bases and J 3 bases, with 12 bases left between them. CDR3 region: CASRRQGNNQPQHF. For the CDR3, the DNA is TGCGCCAGCAGGAGGCAGGGCAACAATCAGCCCCAGCATTTT.

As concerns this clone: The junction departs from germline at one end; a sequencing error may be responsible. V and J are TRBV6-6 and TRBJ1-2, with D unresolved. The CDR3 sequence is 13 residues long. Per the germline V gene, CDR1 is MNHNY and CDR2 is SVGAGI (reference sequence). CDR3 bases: TGTGCCAGCAGTCCTAGTACCCCGGCAGGCCACCGCTTC. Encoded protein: CASSPSTPAGHRF.

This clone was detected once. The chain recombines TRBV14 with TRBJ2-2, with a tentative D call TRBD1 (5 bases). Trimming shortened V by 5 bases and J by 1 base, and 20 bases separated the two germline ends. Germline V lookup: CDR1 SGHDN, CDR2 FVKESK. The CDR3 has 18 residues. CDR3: CASSFRSRVNLNTGELFF. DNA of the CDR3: TGTGCCAGCAGCTTCAGGAGCAGGGTGAACCTGAACACCGGGGAGCTGTTTTTT. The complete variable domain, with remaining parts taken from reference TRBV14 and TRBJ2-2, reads EAGVTQFPSHSVIEKGQTVTLRCDPISGHDNLYWYRRVMGKEIKFLLHFVKESKQDESGMPNNRFLAERTGGTYSTLKVQPAELEDSGVYFCASSFRSRVNLNTGELFFGEGSRLTVL.

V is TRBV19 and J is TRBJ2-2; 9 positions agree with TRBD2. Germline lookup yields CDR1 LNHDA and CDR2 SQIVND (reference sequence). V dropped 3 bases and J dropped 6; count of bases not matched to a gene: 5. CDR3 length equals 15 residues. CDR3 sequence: CASSILAGHSGELFF. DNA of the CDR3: TGTGCCAGTAGTATCCTAGCGGGACACTCCGGGGAGCTGTTTTTT. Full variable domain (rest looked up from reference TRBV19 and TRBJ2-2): DGGITQSPKYLFRKEGQNVTLSCEQNLNHDAMYWYRQDPGQGLRLIYYSQIVNDFQKGDIAEGYSVSREKKESFPLTVTSAQKNPTAFYLCASSILAGHSGELFFGEGSRLTVL.